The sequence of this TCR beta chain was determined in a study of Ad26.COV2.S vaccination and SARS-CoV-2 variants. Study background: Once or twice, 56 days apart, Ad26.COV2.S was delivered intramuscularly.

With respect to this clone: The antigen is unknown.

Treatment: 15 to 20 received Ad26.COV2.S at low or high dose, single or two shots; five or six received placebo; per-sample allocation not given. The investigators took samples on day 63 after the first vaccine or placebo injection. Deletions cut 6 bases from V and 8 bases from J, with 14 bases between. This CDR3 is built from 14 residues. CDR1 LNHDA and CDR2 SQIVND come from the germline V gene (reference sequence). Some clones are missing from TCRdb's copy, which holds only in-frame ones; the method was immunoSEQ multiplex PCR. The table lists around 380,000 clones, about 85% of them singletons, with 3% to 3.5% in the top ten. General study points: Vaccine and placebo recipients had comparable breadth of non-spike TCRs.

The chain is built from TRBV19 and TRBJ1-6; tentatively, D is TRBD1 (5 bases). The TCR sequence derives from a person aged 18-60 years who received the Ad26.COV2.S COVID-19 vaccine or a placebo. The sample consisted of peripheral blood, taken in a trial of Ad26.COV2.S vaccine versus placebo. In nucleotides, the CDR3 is TGTGCCAGTAGCTCAAACGGACACTATTCACCCCTCCACTTT. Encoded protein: CASSSNGHYSPLHF.